This paragraph covers one TCR beta chain sequence. This entry belongs to a study of early T cells in non-severe SARS-CoV-2 infection. Trimming shortened V by 5 bases and J by 10 bases, and 12 bases separated the two germline ends. The CDR3 contains 12 residues. Germline CDR1 and CDR2: SGHVS and FNYEAQ. MiXCR was run by TCRdb on the 5' RACE reads, yielding one entry per CDR3 protein. Of 30,000 or so distinct CDR3 sequences listed, about 5.3% are singletons. The V gene is TRBV7-6, the J gene TRBJ2-1; no definite D call. This TCR was recovered from an adult who was a healthcare worker with PCR-confirmed SARS-CoV-2 infection or an uninfected control (not recorded which). Sequencing input: whole blood. The DNA for the CDR3 is TGTGCCAGCAGCAAAGGCCCCATGGAGCAGTTCTTC. Translation: CASSKGPMEQFF.